Each of the 18 T cell receptor beta chains below was sequenced from the same sample in a study of response to subunit inactivated influenza vaccine. One entry per CDR3 protein results from TCRdb running MiXCR on the RT-PCR reads. The sample carries 150,000 to 200,000 distinct CDR3 sequences, about 12% recorded once. This sample also belongs to another study, concerning T cells expressing NK-cell markers. This second study says: Synthesis of TCR beta cDNA relied on 5'RACE template switching carrying UMIs.

The sample consisted of CD8+ T cells sorted from PBMCs, taken 12 days after vaccination. The receptors come from a man over 45 who received an inactivated influenza vaccine.

This clonotype was counted between two and nine times. The chain employs TRBV27 and TRBJ2-7, with 8 positions matching TRBD1. Trimming at V came to 1 base and at J to 4 bases, leaving 6 bases not matched to a gene. CDR1 and CDR2 (germline): MNHEY, SMNVEV (reference sequence). This CDR3 contains 15 residues. The CDR3 loop reads CASSLYGQGLYEQYF. CDR3 bases: TGTGCCAGCAGTTTATACGGACAGGGCCTTTACGAGCAGTACTTC.

The CDR3 DNA follows: TGCGCCAGCAGCCAGGGACAGGGGATAGATACGCAGTATTTT. Its translation is CASSQGQGIDTQYF. The rearrangement joins TRBV5-1 to TRBJ2-3, with TRBD1 matching 10 bases. The germline CDR1 and CDR2 sequences are SGHRS and YFSETQ. The CDR3 length is 14 residues. Losses at the gene ends were 4 bases for V and 5 bases for J; bases not matched to a gene: 4.

This clonotype was detected once. V usage is TRBV9 and J usage is TRBJ2-3; D assignment may be TRBD1 or TRBD2 (5 bases each). This CDR3 spans 14 amino acids. Trimming left V 4 bases short and J 1 base short, with 10 bases between. From germline, CDR1 is SGDLS and CDR2 YYNGEE. CDR3 region: CASSLWDGTDTQYF. Written as DNA, the CDR3 is TGTGCCAGCAGCCTATGGGACGGCACAGATACGCAGTATTTT.

This clonotype was detected only a few times. The chain combines TRBV5-1 with TRBJ2-5, with 7 nucleotides matching TRBD1. The CDR3 has 14 amino acids. The germline V gene has CDR1 SGHRS and CDR2 YFSETQ. Trimming took 0 bases from V and 1 from J; bases not matched to a gene: 0. CDR3 in DNA: TGCGCCAGCAGCTTGGGGGACAGCCAAGAGACCCAGTACTTC. Translating gives CASSLGDSQETQYF.

The rearrangement joins TRBV6-1 to TRBJ2-1, with D perhaps given as TRBD1 or TRBD2 (5 bases each). CDR3 size: 15 residues. The V and J ends lost 4 bases and 3 bases respectively, with 13 bases between them. The germline gives CDR1 MNHNS, CDR2 SASEGT. CDR3 sequence: CASSAAGAVYNEQFF. CDR3 nucleotide sequence: TGTGCCAGCAGTGCCGCCGGGGCCGTCTACAATGAGCAGTTCTTC.

A remark on this clonotype: Germline and junction disagree at one end, which may indicate a read error. V is TRBV28 and J is TRBJ2-7; 7 bases fit TRBD1. From germline, CDR1 is MDHEN and CDR2 SYDVKM. The CDR3 sequence is 17 residues long. CDR3 amino acids: CASSLVVGTDLSDEQYF. The CDR3 DNA sequence: TGCGCCAGCAGTTTGGTAGTCGGGACAGACCTTTCTGACGAGCAGTACTTC. Full variable domain (outside the CDR3, taken from reference TRBV28 and TRBJ2-7): DVKVTQSSRYLVKRTGEKVFLECVQDMDHENMFWYRQDPGLGLRLIYFSYDVKMKEKGDIPEGYSVSREKKERFSLILESASTNQTSMYLCASSLVVGTDLSDEQYFGPGTRLTVT.

A note on this clonotype: The missing conserved phenylalanine or tryptophan at the end of this CDR3 makes a read error likely. The DNA is left out, because the CDR3 cannot be placed on it with certainty; the CDR3 is given as TCRdb lists it. The chain recombines TRBV12-3 or TRBV12-4 with TRBJ1-1; the table's D call, TRBD1, has no DNA check behind it. The CDR3 numbers 13 amino acids, ends counted. The CDR3 protein is CASSPSDRGVAFM.

J is TRBJ2-5 and V is TRBV7-2; 7 nucleotides agree with TRBD1. This CDR3 is built from 15 residues. J gave up 4 bases and V 2 bases, and 7 bases lay outside the gene matches. CDR1 and CDR2 from the germline V gene are SGHTA and FQGNSA. The chain's CDR3 is CASSLTQGLIETQYF. In DNA, the CDR3 is TGTGCCAGCAGCTTAACACAGGGGTTGATAGAGACCCAGTACTTC. The variable domain in full, with the rest retrieved from reference TRBV7-2 and TRBJ2-5, is GAGVSQSPSNKVTEKGKDVELRCDPISGHTALYWYRQSLGQGLEFLIYFQGNSAPDKSGLPSDRFSAERTGGSVSTLTIQRTQQEDSAVYLCASSLTQGLIETQYFGPGTRLLVL.

In its sample, this clonotype was seen a few times. V is TRBV12-3 or TRBV12-4 and J is TRBJ1-2; a weak D match, TRBD1 (5 bases). V lost 2 bases and J 4 bases, leaving 11 bases between the germline ends. The CDR3 has 14 residues. This CDR3 reads CASSLSGNLYGYTF. The CDR3 coding sequence is TGTGCCAGCAGTTTATCAGGGAACCTCTATGGCTACACCTTC.

This clonotype was detected only a few times. V gene TRBV27 combines with J gene TRBJ2-5, with 7 bases identical to TRBD1. From germline, CDR1 is MNHEY and CDR2 SMNVEV (reference sequence). The CDR3 covers 18 residues. Germline trimming cut 6 bases from V and 2 bases from J; bases unmatched to any gene: 18. CDR3 loop: CASSDRPLQGPPQETQYF. CDR3 coding DNA: TGTGCCAGCAGCGACCGACCTCTACAGGGGCCGCCTCAAGAGACCCAGTACTTC.

This clonotype has just a few counts. The rearrangement joins TRBV6-1 to TRBJ2-7, with D perhaps matching TRBD1 or TRBD2 (5 bases each). Per germline, CDR1 MNHNS and CDR2 SASEGT. V shed 6 bases and J shed 3 bases, with 18 bases lying between them. The CDR3 length is 15 residues. As DNA, the CDR3 is TGTGCCAGCAGCCTGACCGGGACGGAGAGCTACGAGCAGTACTTC. Translating it yields CASSLTGTESYEQYF.

This clonotype was observed a handful of times. The rearrangement uses TRBV4-1 and TRBJ2-7, with D unresolved. V was cut by 1 base and J by 6 bases, with 13 bases left in between. The germline CDR1 and CDR2 sequences are MGHRA and YSYEKL. This CDR3 comprises 14 residues. CDR3: CASSQVSTVSEQYF. CDR3 nucleotide sequence: TGCGCCAGCAGCCAAGTTAGCACAGTCTCCGAGCAGTACTTC.

A few counts support this clonotype. The chain is built from TRBV5-1 and TRBJ2-7; D ambiguous. CDR1 SGHRS and CDR2 YFSETQ come from the germline V gene. The V and J ends lost 3 bases and 5 bases respectively, with 18 bases between them. The CDR3 covers 15 residues. Here the CDR3 reads CASSYETPFLDEQYF. In nucleotides, the CDR3 is TGCGCCAGCAGCTACGAGACACCTTTCCTCGACGAGCAGTACTTC.

As for this clonotype: A much larger clone differs from this one at a single base, so this may be a read error. The chain has TRBV7-7 and TRBJ2-1; 8 bases are a match to TRBD1. The germline CDR1 and CDR2 sequences are SSHAT and FNYEAQ (reference sequence). V shed 5 bases and J 10 bases; nucleotides not matched to a gene: 4. The CDR3 covers 12 residues. CDR3 residues: CASSPGTGEQFF. The CDR3 bases are TGTGCCAGCAGCCCGGGGACAGGCGAGCAGTTCTTC. The full variable domain, in which reference TRBV7-7 and TRBJ2-1 provide the parts outside the CDR3, is GAGVSQSPRYKVTKRGQDVTLRCDPISSHATLYWYQQALGQGPEFLTYFNYEAQPDKSGLPSDRFSAERPEGSISTLTIQRTEQRDSAMYRCASSPGTGEQFFGPGTRLTVL.

This clonotype has only a few counts. The chain carries TRBV29-1 and TRBJ2-4, with 7 bases aligning to TRBD1. V shed 2 bases, J shed 6 bases, and the junction held 4 bases outside the gene matches. This CDR3 comprises 13 residues. Germline CDR1 reads SQVTM; CDR2 reads ANQGSEA. CDR3 in DNA: TGCAGCGTTGAACCCCCAGGGGGAAACATTCAGTACTTC. Translated, it gives CSVEPPGGNIQYF. The full variable domain, completed using reference TRBV29-1 and TRBJ2-4, is SAVISQKPSRDICQRGTSLTIQCQVDSQVTMMFWYRQQPGQSLTLIATANQGSEATYESGFVIDKFPISRPNLTFSTLTVSNMSPEDSSIYLCSVEPPGGNIQYFGAGTRLSVL.

This clonotype came up a few times. The chain links TRBV5-1 to TRBJ2-1; 11 positions agree with TRBD2. Trimming took 7 bases from V and 10 from J; bases not matched to a gene: 10. The germline gives CDR1 SGHRS, CDR2 YFSETQ. The CDR3 runs to 14 residues. The CDR3: CASRASGRSGEQFF. The CDR3 DNA reads TGCGCCAGCCGAGCTAGCGGGAGGTCTGGGGAGCAGTTCTTC.

The chain uses TRBV30 and TRBJ1-4; possible D gene TRBD1, 5 bases. Trimming pared 5 bases from V and 7 bases from J, leaving 17 bases between. Germline lookup yields CDR1 GTSNPN and CDR2 SVGIG (reference sequence). The CDR3 length is 14 residues. This CDR3 reads CAWDAGTGREKLFF. CDR3 sequence (DNA): TGTGCCTGGGACGCCGGGACCGGACGTGAAAAACTGTTTTTT.

This clonotype was seen a handful of times. The genes are TRBV9 and TRBJ2-5; 8 bases map to TRBD2. After removal of 1 base from V and 2 bases from J, the junction contained 10 bases not matched to a gene. The CDR3 spans 17 residues. Germline CDR1 SGDLS, CDR2 YYNGEE. The CDR3 protein is CASSVHAGGWGQETQYF. CDR3 coding DNA: TGTGCCAGCAGCGTACATGCGGGGGGATGGGGTCAAGAGACCCAGTACTTC. Full variable domain (remainder filled in from reference TRBV9 and TRBJ2-5): DSGVTQTPKHLITATGQRVTLRCSPRSGDLSVYWYQQSLDQGLQFLIQYYNGEERAKGNILERFSAQQFPDLHSELNLSSLELGDSALYFCASSVHAGGWGQETQYFGPGTRLLVL.